What follows is one T cell receptor beta chain and its context. This sample was included in a study of blood T cell repertoires in COVID-19. Background on the study: Acute-phase and convalescent COVID-19 samples originated in the United States, Italy and Spain. Sample material is recorded as cDNA or gDNA derived from T cells, B-cell-depleted T cells, or PBMCs.

With 2 bases removed from V and 2 bases from J, the gap between germline ends came to 13 bases. The CDR3 runs to 16 residues. CDR1 is LNHDA and CDR2 is SQIVND in the germline V gene (reference sequence). Study processing details: Amplification of reference gene primers was used by the study to estimate nucleated cell counts. Profiling relied on immunoSEQ multiplex PCR, and the TCRdb table lists in-frame clones only, not all of them. The V and J calls and the clone size are those of that table, but D and trimming were determined from the DNA. This table holds about 240,000 clones, roughly 86% found once.

Material: peripheral blood. The clonotype comes from a young woman with acute or convalescent COVID-19. V is TRBV19 and J is TRBJ1-5; D perhaps matches TRBD1 (6 bases). Here the CDR3 reads CASSITPNRGNQPQHF. CDR3 nucleotide sequence: TGTGCCAGTAGTATAACCCCCAACAGGGGCAATCAGCCCCAGCATTTT.